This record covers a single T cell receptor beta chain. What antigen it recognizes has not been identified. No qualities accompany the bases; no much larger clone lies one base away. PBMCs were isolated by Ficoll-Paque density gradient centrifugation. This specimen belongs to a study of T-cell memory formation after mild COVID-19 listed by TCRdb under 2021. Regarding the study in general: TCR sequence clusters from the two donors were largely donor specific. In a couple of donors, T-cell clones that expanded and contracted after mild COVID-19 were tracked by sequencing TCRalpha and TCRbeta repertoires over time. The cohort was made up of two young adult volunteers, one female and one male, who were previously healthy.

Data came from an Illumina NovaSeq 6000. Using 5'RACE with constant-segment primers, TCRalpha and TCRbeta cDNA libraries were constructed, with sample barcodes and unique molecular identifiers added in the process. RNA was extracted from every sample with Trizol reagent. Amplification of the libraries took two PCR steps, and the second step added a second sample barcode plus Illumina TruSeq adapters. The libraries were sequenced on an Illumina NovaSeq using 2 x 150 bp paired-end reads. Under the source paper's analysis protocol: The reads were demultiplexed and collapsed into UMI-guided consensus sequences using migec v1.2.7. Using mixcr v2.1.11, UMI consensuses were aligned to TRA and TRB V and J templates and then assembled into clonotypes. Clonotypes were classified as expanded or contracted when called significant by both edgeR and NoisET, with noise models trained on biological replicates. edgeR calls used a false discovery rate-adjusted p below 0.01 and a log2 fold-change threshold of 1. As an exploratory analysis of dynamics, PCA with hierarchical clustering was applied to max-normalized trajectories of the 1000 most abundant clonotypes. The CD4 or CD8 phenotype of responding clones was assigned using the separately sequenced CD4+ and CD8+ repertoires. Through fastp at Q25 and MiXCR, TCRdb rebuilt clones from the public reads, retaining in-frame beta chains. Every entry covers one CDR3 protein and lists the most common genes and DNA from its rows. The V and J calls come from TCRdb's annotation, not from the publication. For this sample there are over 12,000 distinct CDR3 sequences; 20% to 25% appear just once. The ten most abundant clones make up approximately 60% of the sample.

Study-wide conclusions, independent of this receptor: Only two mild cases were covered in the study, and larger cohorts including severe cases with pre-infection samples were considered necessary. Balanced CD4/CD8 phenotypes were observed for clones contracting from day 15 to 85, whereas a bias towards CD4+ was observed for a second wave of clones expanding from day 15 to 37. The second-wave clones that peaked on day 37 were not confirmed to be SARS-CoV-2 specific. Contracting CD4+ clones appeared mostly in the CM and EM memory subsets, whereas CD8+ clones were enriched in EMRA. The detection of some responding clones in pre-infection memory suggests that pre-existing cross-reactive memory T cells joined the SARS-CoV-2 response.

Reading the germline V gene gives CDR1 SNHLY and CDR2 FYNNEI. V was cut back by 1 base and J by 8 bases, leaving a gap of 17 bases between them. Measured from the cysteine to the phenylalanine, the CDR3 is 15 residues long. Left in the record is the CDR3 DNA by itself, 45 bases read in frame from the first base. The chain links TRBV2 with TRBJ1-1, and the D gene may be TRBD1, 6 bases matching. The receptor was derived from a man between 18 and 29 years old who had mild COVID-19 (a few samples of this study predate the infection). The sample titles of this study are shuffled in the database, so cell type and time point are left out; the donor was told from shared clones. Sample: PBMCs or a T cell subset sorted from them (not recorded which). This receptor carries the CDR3 CASSEEDSPVKEAFF. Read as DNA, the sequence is TGTGCCAGCAGTGAAGAGGACAGCCCGGTCAAGGAAGCTTTCTTT.